A selection of T cell receptor beta chains follows, all from one sample in a study of blood T cells in healthy people across ages. TCRdb used MiXCR to reprocess the 5' RACE reads, holding one entry per CDR3 protein. The data contain around 1.7 million distinct CDR3 sequences, 28% of them seen just once; the ten biggest clones take up 7.7%. Specimen: blood. The receptors originated from a woman in her thirties in good health. CDR3s include the opening cysteine and the closing phenylalanine or tryptophan. Each record gives: V gene, clone size, CDR3 protein. Not every row has a clone size; where given, it reads once, few, many or a size class.

>TRBV20-1|NA
CSASSAGDGADTQYF
>TRBV29-1|many
CSVEMGFGSYNEQFF
>TRBV4-2|few
CASSQESVPGYTF
>TRBV7-2|many
CASSRAGPSTDTQYF
>TRBV10-3|few
CAISEADRGPTEAFF
>TRBV7-9|NA
CASSPTTGEQGNYGYTF
>TRBV20-1|NA
CSASDRGGNQPQHF
>TRBV6-6|NA
CTSSPRVLRTNEKLFF
>TRBV7-3|NA
CASTFGGGDIYGYTF
>TRBV7-9|many
CASSLAGTGDGYTF
>TRBV29-1|few
CSIGQGFANTEAFF
>TRBV7-2|few
CAISPRGQGPDTQYF
>TRBV20-1|NA
CSARPTGNQPQHF
>TRBV7-9|NA
CASSLLPGTGGDHDTQYF
>TRBV7-2|few
CASSVLAGGINIQYF
>TRBV18|NA
CAGSPKSERQETQYF
>TRBV20-1|few
CSASGRPANEQFF
>TRBV6-2/TRBV6-3|few
CASSAQGFYGYTF
>TRBV6-5|few
CASSYSPKTQPQHF
>TRBV20-1|NA
CSARDKSGGRYNEQFF
>TRBV7-2|many
CASSLQTGNQPQHF
>TRBV7-3|NA
CASSLTATRNEGQFF
>TRBV9|few
CASSTQAGLSNEQFF
>TRBV30|few
CAWSGAGKNIQYF
>TRBV6-5|many
CASSYGQATYEQYF
>TRBV12-3/TRBV12-4|NA
CASSSQGRESEKLFF
>TRBV12-3/TRBV12-4|NA
CASSSRLARSETQYF
>TRBV7-9|NA
CASSLAGTSPGMDTQYF
>TRBV14|NA
CASSLPRLGEQFF
>TRBV19|NA
CASRTVLHDEQFF
>TRBV20-1|NA
CSAGALATGTQYF
>TRBV5-1|few
CASSKNTIANTGELFF
>TRBV2|many
CATRDEKSYEQYF
>TRBV20-1|NA
CSAKGNNEQFF
>TRBV28|NA
CASRPRGASGTEQYF
>TRBV2|NA
CASSNRISTDTQYF
>TRBV7-9|few
CASSSRGGPDTQYF
>TRBV7-6|few
CASSLGQGGSNQPQHF
>TRBV7-2|many
CASSLGGSSRRLNEQFF
>TRBV7-3|few
CASSEGGVNNEQFF
>TRBV29-1|few
CSVSGSMNTEAFF
>TRBV10-3|NA
CAISDPVRTGTNALTF
>TRBV30|few
CASPRGADTQYF
>TRBV28|few
CASRRTALRVGYTF
>TRBV20-1|few
CSASQGLAGLYNEQFF
>TRBV6-2/TRBV6-3|many
CASTLVRGNEQYF
>TRBV3-1|NA
CASSQDPLRETQYF
>TRBV15|NA
CATSRDKGETNEKLFF
>TRBV20-1|many
CSAHSGRQIQETQYF
>TRBV27|few
CASSSPGTSGRVGTDTQYF
>TRBV29-1|few
CSVVPETQFF
>TRBV18|NA
CASSPLDSSGYTF
>TRBV7-2|NA
CASRWTGAYERYF